A selection of T cell receptor beta chains follows, all from one sample in a study of blood T cell repertoires in COVID-19. TCRdb keeps only in-frame clones here, not all; method: immunoSEQ multiplex PCR. The table shows 100,000 to 150,000 clones, with about four fifths occurring only once. The sample taken for sequencing was peripheral blood. All receptors come from an older woman with acute or convalescent COVID-19. CDR3s include the opening cysteine and the closing phenylalanine or tryptophan. Expanded clones are given a class, and other clones once, few, many or no size at all.

J: TRBJ2-3; size: once; V: TRBV11-3; CDR3: CASTRDSRTDTQYF
J: TRBJ1-3; size: once; V: TRBV7-8; CDR3: CASSYRISGNTIYF
J: TRBJ2-3; size: NA; V: TRBV3-1/TRBV3-2; CDR3: CASSLPGQGAETDTQYF
J: TRBJ2-5; size: NA; V: TRBV28; CDR3: CAVSGGPQETQYF
J: TRBJ1-2; size: NA; V: TRBV5-6; CDR3: CASSRSGQYTYGYTF
J: TRBJ2-5; size: NA; V: TRBV9; CDR3: CASSAMTGHETQYF
J: TRBJ1-2; size: NA; V: TRBV27; CDR3: CASSFGQGDGYTF
J: TRBJ1-3; size: NA; V: TRBV12-5; CDR3: CASGQQSSGNTIYF
J: TRBJ1-2; size: NA; V: TRBV4-2; CDR3: CASSQDAGADGYTF
J: TRBJ1-2; size: NA; V: TRBV4-1; CDR3: CASSQVEGDRRGYGYTF
J: TRBJ1-1; size: NA; V: TRBV15; CDR3: CATSVVGGPGDEAFF
J: TRBJ1-6; size: NA; V: TRBV28; CDR3: CASSHQGAGYNSPLHF
J: TRBJ1-6; size: NA; V: TRBV30; CDR3: CALGQGRAPLHF
J: TRBJ2-5; size: NA; V: TRBV2; CDR3: CASTIKRGQETQYF
J: TRBJ1-4; size: NA; V: TRBV14; CDR3: CASSPWAATNEKLFF
J: TRBJ2-1; size: few; V: TRBV29-1; CDR3: CSVSRGGRDEQFF
J: TRBJ1-1; size: NA; V: TRBV19; CDR3: CASSPSPDWSANTEAFF
J: TRBJ1-1; size: NA; V: TRBV11-2; CDR3: CASSLRGGRMNTEAFF
J: TRBJ1-2; size: few; V: TRBV7-9; CDR3: CASSSGREGAGYTF
J: TRBJ1-3; size: NA; V: TRBV5-5; CDR3: CASSLDLQGGNSGNTIYF
J: TRBJ1-1; size: NA; V: TRBV7-9; CDR3: CASSLPFSGTEAFF
J: TRBJ1-2; size: NA; V: TRBV7-9; CDR3: CASSRSELADGYTF
J: TRBJ2-1; size: NA; V: TRBV24-1; CDR3: CATSVGQGASSYNEQFF
J: TRBJ1-5; size: NA; V: TRBV2; CDR3: CASASQGGSNQPQHF
J: TRBJ1-6; size: NA; V: TRBV15; CDR3: CATTSQASYNSPLHF
J: TRBJ1-1; size: NA; V: TRBV19; CDR3: CASRIDGGTSTPAEAFF
J: TRBJ1-5; size: once; V: TRBV4-1; CDR3: CASSQGGQSGRPQHF
J: TRBJ2-3; size: NA; V: TRBV5-1; CDR3: CASSKGLARGDTQYF
J: TRBJ1-5; size: NA; V: TRBV27; CDR3: CASSSQGANQPQHF
J: TRBJ2-2; size: NA; V: TRBV5-1; CDR3: CASSPDPGQKTGELFF
J: TRBJ2-5; size: NA; V: TRBV4-1; CDR3: CASSQVTGLGETQYF
J: TRBJ1-2; size: NA; V: TRBV30; CDR3: CAWGPPTGPPIGYTF
J: TRBJ1-1; size: NA; V: TRBV27; CDR3: CASSWAGNTEAFF
J: TRBJ2-2; size: NA; V: TRBV4-1; CDR3: CASSLQTSGGSAGELFF
J: TRBJ1-6; size: NA; V: TRBV6-5; CDR3: CASRRAGTVNSPLHF
J: TRBJ2-7; size: NA; V: TRBV18; CDR3: CASSPPGTGSYEQYF
J: TRBJ1-5; size: NA; V: TRBV19; CDR3: CASRHGATGNSNQPQHF
J: TRBJ1-2; size: NA; V: TRBV19; CDR3: CASSSLGGGSYGYTF
J: TRBJ1-1; size: NA; V: TRBV9; CDR3: CASSPWTGTEAFF
J: TRBJ2-1; size: NA; V: TRBV27; CDR3: CASSSLGQGLNEQFF
J: TRBJ1-1; size: NA; V: TRBV7-9; CDR3: CASSRMGQLNTEAFF